This T cell receptor beta chain was sequenced during a study of T-cell memory formation after mild COVID-19. V lost 0 bases and J lost 3; bases outside the gene matches: 5. Germline loops: CDR1 MNHNY, CDR2 SVGAGI (reference sequence). The CDR3 is 16 residues long. Libraries for TCRalpha and TCRbeta carried sample barcodes and unique molecular identifiers via 5'RACE. Each CDR3 protein gets one entry after TCRdb re-called the 5' RACE reads with MiXCR. Of 530,000 or so distinct CDR3 sequences listed, 15% to 20% are singletons. The study's findings and limits: Clones contracting day 15 to 85 were balanced CD4/CD8; later expanders leaned CD4+. Those CD4+ clones that contracted were mainly in CM and EM (CD8+ ones in EMRA).

The table lists this clonotype with a few counts. The target antigen is unknown. The TCR was taken from an adult woman who had mild COVID-19 (a few samples of this study predate the infection). Cell type and time point are not known. The genes are TRBV6-6 and TRBJ2-7; the match to TRBD2 covers 10 bases. Source material: PBMCs or a T cell subset sorted from them (not recorded which). CDR3 protein: CASSYSTSGTVYEQYF. The CDR3 bases are TGTGCCAGCAGTTACTCCACTAGCGGGACGGTCTACGAGCAGTACTTC.